Listed here are 28 T cell receptor beta chains from one sample, sequenced in a study of blood T cell repertoires in COVID-19. Produced via immunoSEQ multiplex PCR; TCRdb's table is partial and in-frame only. The sample records more than 200,000 clones, around 86% being singletons. Sequencing was performed on PBMCs or T cells enriched from blood (not recorded which). These receptors were obtained from a man under 40 in a cohort exposed to, infected with or recovered from COVID-19 (not recorded which).

V and J are TRBV10-3 and TRBJ1-1; perhaps TRBD1 as D (5 bases). The CDR3 loop spans 14 amino acids. Germline assignment: CDR1 ENHRY and CDR2 SYGVKD. V gave up 3 bases and J gave up 6 bases, with 14 bases separating them. The CDR3 here is CAISDFRREAEAFF. The CDR3 coding sequence is TGTGCCATCAGTGATTTCCGCAGGGAGGCTGAAGCTTTCTTT.

The chain joins TRBV14 to TRBJ2-1; 12 nucleotides match TRBD2. Unmatched junction bases numbered 12, after V lost 4 bases and J lost 2 bases. The CDR3 length is 19 residues. Germline CDR1 reads SGHDN; CDR2 reads FVKESK. CDR3 sequence (DNA): TGTGCCAGCAGCCCAGCAGATCTAGCGGGAGGGCCGACCTACAATGAGCAGTTCTTC. It translates to CASSPADLAGGPTYNEQFF.

The chain has TRBV7-6 and TRBJ2-3; D is perhaps TRBD2 (6 bases). Trimming stripped 1 base from V and 6 bases from J, with 11 bases between. In germline, CDR1 is SGHVS, CDR2 FNYEAQ. The CDR3 consists of 14 residues. In DNA, the CDR3 is TGTGCCAGCAGCTTAGAGGCAGGGAGGGATACGCAGTATTTT. Protein: CASSLEAGRDTQYF.

The V gene is TRBV28, the J gene TRBJ2-3, with a tentative D call TRBD2 (6 bases). Germline V gives CDR1 MDHEN, CDR2 SYDVKM. Trimming took off 6 bases at V and 0 bases at J, with 10 bases between the two ends. This CDR3 has 14 residues. CDR3 nucleotides: TGTGCCAGCAGACGAGGGACTAGCACAGATACGCAGTATTTT. Translating it yields CASRRGTSTDTQYF. The variable domain in full, completed from reference TRBV28 and TRBJ2-3, reads DVKVTQSSRYLVKRTGEKVFLECVQDMDHENMFWYRQDPGLGLRLIYFSYDVKMKEKGDIPEGYSVSREKKERFSLILESASTNQTSMYLCASRRGTSTDTQYFGPGTRLTVL.

The chain combines TRBV24-1 with TRBJ2-3, with 11 bases fitting TRBD2. Germline V gene data show CDR1 as KGHDR and CDR2 as SFDVKD. The trim removed 4 bases at V and 5 bases at J, leaving 10 bases unmatched. The CDR3 length is 17 residues. The CDR3: CATSDPLLAGALDTQYF. In DNA, the CDR3 is TGTGCCACCAGTGACCCCTTACTAGCGGGAGCTCTAGATACGCAGTATTTT.

V gene TRBV7-3 combines with J gene TRBJ2-1; D is perhaps TRBD1 (6 bases). Germline V CDR1 and CDR2: SGHTA, FQGTGA. Trimming took 5 bases from V and 0 from J, leaving 14 bases between them. The CDR3 is 16 amino acids. CDR3 amino acids: CASSPRQDSSYNEQFF. The CDR3 DNA is TGTGCCAGCAGCCCCCGACAGGACAGCTCCTACAATGAGCAGTTCTTC.

V gene TRBV24-1 combines with J gene TRBJ1-2; D remains unclear. This CDR3 is 11 amino acids long. V was clipped by 3 bases and J by 7 bases, with 5 bases between them. Per the germline V gene, CDR1 is KGHDR and CDR2 is SFDVKD. The CDR3: CATSDLSGYTF. The CDR3 DNA sequence: TGTGCCACCAGTGATCTCAGTGGCTACACCTTC.

CDR3 nucleotide sequence: TGTGCCACCAGCAGAACTGGACAGGTTGAAAACATTCAGTACTTC. This translates into CATSRTGQVENIQYF. The chain joins TRBV15 to TRBJ2-4; 7 bases align to TRBD1. This CDR3 is built from 15 residues. Germline CDR1 LNHNV, CDR2 YYDKDF (reference sequence). V was clipped by 2 bases and J by 5 bases; unmatched bases: 6.

The gene calls are TRBV3-1 (or the pseudogene TRBV3-2) and TRBJ2-1, with 8 bases matching TRBD2. CDR1 is LGHDT and CDR2 is YNNKEL in the germline V gene (reference sequence). V lost 5 bases to trimming and J lost 15 bases; unmatched junction nucleotides: 9. The CDR3 consists of 12 residues. CDR3 protein: CASSSEGGRPFF. The CDR3 DNA reads TGTGCCAGCAGCTCCGAGGGCGGGAGGCCGTTCTTC.

This clone was detected a few times. V gene TRBV4-1 combines with J gene TRBJ2-3; 12 bases are shared with TRBD2. This CDR3 has 18 amino acids. The germline CDR1 and CDR2 sequences are MGHRA and YSYEKL. The trim removed 1 base at V and 2 bases at J, leaving 7 bases unmatched. CDR3 in amino acids: CASSQGPTSGRPTDTQYF. The CDR3 DNA follows: TGCGCCAGCAGCCAAGGCCCCACTAGCGGGAGGCCCACAGATACGCAGTATTTT.

The chain links TRBV7-8 to TRBJ1-1; the D is unclear. CDR1 SGHVS and CDR2 FQNEAQ come from the germline V gene. The CDR3 consists of 15 residues. V shed 1 base and J shed 0 bases, with 9 bases lying between them. Here the CDR3 reads CASSLVRGVNTEAFF. The DNA for the CDR3 is TGTGCCAGCAGCTTAGTACGGGGAGTGAACACTGAAGCTTTCTTT.

The genes are TRBV27 and TRBJ1-1; no clear D gene. This CDR3 is built from 14 residues. From germline, CDR1 is MNHEY and CDR2 SMNVEV (reference sequence). V was pared by 6 bases and J by 1 base, with 12 bases between. The DNA of the CDR3 is TGTGCCAGCAGACTCCCGGGTGGGAACACTGAAGCTTTCTTT. It encodes CASRLPGGNTEAFF.

This rearrangement joins TRBV5-5 to TRBJ1-1; TRBD1 matches 7 bases. The germline CDR1 and CDR2 sequences are SGHKS and YYEKEE (reference sequence). The CDR3 covers 13 residues. V shed 4 bases and J 1 base; nucleotides not matched to a gene: 1. CDR3 residues: CASSRQGNTEAFF. CDR3 DNA sequence: TGTGCCAGCAGCAGACAGGGGAACACTGAAGCTTTCTTT.

This CDR3 reads CASSLHSGDRLSPSSYEQYF. As DNA, the CDR3 is TGTGCCAGCAGCTTACACTCAGGGGACAGGTTATCCCCTAGCTCCTACGAGCAGTACTTC. The rearrangement uses TRBV28 and TRBJ2-7; 8 positions agree with TRBD1. The CDR3 covers 20 residues. The germline CDR1 and CDR2 sequences are MDHEN and SYDVKM. The J segment lost 0 bases and the V segment lost 6 bases, leaving 22 bases of the junction unmatched.

This clone was picked up one time. The CDR3 coding sequence is TGTGCCAGCAGCCTTAGCGGGAGTGCCTACGAGCAGTACTTC. Translation: CASSLSGSAYEQYF. The chain recombines TRBV7-3 with TRBJ2-7; 9 nucleotides line up with TRBD2. J was trimmed by 2 bases and V by 5 bases; bases with no gene match: 4. This CDR3 region has 14 residues. CDR1 and CDR2 from the germline V gene are SGHTA and FQGTGA.

Remarks on this clone: Mismatch with germline at one junction end may stem from a read error. The chain uses TRBV7-7 and TRBJ2-7; 10 nucleotides align to TRBD1. Per the germline V gene, CDR1 is SSHAT and CDR2 is FNYEAQ (reference sequence). The CDR3 sequence is 15 residues long. The CDR3 loop is CASSQGQGRSYEQYF. DNA of the CDR3: TGTGCTAGCAGCCAGGGACAGGGGAGATCCTACGAGCAGTACTTC.

This clone was found once. The V gene is TRBV7-8, the J gene TRBJ2-7; a possible D gene is TRBD2 (6 bases). The CDR3 length is 19 residues. The germline gives CDR1 SGHVS, CDR2 FQNEAQ. V dropped 1 base and J dropped 4 bases, with 26 bases sitting between them. This CDR3 reads CASSLGEGRMPGKWYEQYF. The CDR3 coding sequence is TGTGCCAGCAGCTTAGGTGAAGGGAGGATGCCGGGAAAGTGGTACGAGCAGTACTTC.

J is TRBJ2-7 and V is TRBV28, with TRBD2 identical over 10 bases. The junction had 8 bases not matched to a gene; V was cut back by 5 bases and J by 4 bases. CDR1 and CDR2 from the germline V gene are MDHEN and SYDVKM. The CDR3 contains 15 residues. The CDR3 DNA sequence: TGTGCCAGCAGTGGGGCTAGCGGGAGCTTATACGAGCAGTACTTC. This encodes CASSGASGSLYEQYF.

Ten or more counts support this clone. The chain joins TRBV28 to TRBJ2-1; 9 positions agree with TRBD1. Germline V CDR1 and CDR2: MDHEN, SYDVKM. CDR3 length equals 15 residues. Losses at the gene ends were 6 bases for V and 6 bases for J; bases not matched to a gene: 9. The CDR3 loop reads CASRPQNRGLNEQFF. In DNA form, the CDR3 reads TGTGCCAGCAGACCACAAAACAGGGGGCTCAATGAGCAGTTCTTC.

The chain is built from TRBV3-1 (or the pseudogene TRBV3-2) and TRBJ2-1; 14 nucleotides line up with TRBD2. The V gene end was trimmed by 4 bases and the J gene end by 4 bases; junction bases not matched to a gene: 3. There are 16 residues in the CDR3. Germline V gene data show CDR1 as LGHDT and CDR2 as YNNKEL (reference sequence). The CDR3 coding sequence is TGTGCCAGCAGCCTGGGACTAGCGGGGGTTTACAATGAGCAGTTCTTC. As protein: CASSLGLAGVYNEQFF.

This chain joins TRBV18 and TRBJ2-7; a possible D gene is TRBD2 (6 bases). Germline assignment: CDR1 KGHSH and CDR2 LQKENI. V lost 0 bases and J lost 7, with 19 bases in between. The CDR3 has 16 amino acids. As DNA, the CDR3 is TGTGCCAGCTCACCACCAGGCTCCGGGACTCAGTTGGAGCAGTACTTC. Residues: CASSPPGSGTQLEQYF. The whole variable domain, filled in from reference TRBV18 and TRBJ2-7, reads NAGVMQNPRHLVRRRGQEARLRCSPMKGHSHVYWYRQLPEEGLKFMVYLQKENIIDESGMPKERFSAEFPKEGPSILRIQQVVRGDSAAYFCASSPPGSGTQLEQYFGPGTRLTVT.

The chain couples TRBV5-1 to TRBJ1-2; D uncertain. The length of the CDR3 is 14 residues. Per the germline V gene, CDR1 is SGHRS and CDR2 is YFSETQ. Trimming cost V 0 bases and J 6 bases, with 12 bases left between them. CDR3 coding DNA: TGCGCCAGCAGCTTGGGTCCAGGTACTGATGGCTACACCTTC. This translates into CASSLGPGTDGYTF.

V and J are TRBV28 and TRBJ1-2; weak D call: TRBD1 (5 bases). The CDR3 is 13 amino acids. Germline V gene sequence: CDR1 MDHEN, CDR2 SYDVKM. V lost 8 bases and J lost 2, with 12 bases in between. DNA for the CDR3: TGTGCCAGCGCGGCGGGACTCAACTATGGCTACACCTTC. The encoded protein is CASAAGLNYGYTF.

J is TRBJ2-4 and V is TRBV14; 7 bases match TRBD1. The CDR3 runs 15 residues. Per germline, CDR1 SGHDN and CDR2 FVKESK. J gave up 3 bases and V 1 base, and 3 bases lay outside the gene matches. CDR3 DNA: TGTGCCAGCAGCCAAGGGGGGACAGTCAAAAACATTCAGTACTTC. Translation gives CASSQGGTVKNIQYF.

The CDR3 DNA is TGTGCCAGCAGCACCCGGACAGGGATAGCTGGAAACACCATATATTTT. As protein: CASSTRTGIAGNTIYF. The rearrangement links TRBV7-8 to TRBJ1-3; 8 nucleotides line up with TRBD1. With 5 bases clipped from V and 2 bases from J, the junction kept 8 bases outside the gene matches. The CDR3 spans 16 residues. Germline CDR1 SGHVS, CDR2 FQNEAQ. Supplemented by reference TRBV7-8 and TRBJ1-3, the full variable domain reads GAGVSQSPRYKVAKRGQDVALRCDPISGHVSLFWYQQALGQGPEFLTYFQNEAQLDKSGLPSDRFFAERPEGSVSTLKIQRTQQEDSAVYLCASSTRTGIAGNTIYFGEGSWLTVV.

The gene calls are TRBV28 and TRBJ1-2; D unresolved. Per the germline V gene, CDR1 is MDHEN and CDR2 is SYDVKM. The CDR3 spans 15 residues. Deletions cut 1 base from V and 8 bases from J, with 17 bases between. The CDR3 DNA is TGTGCCAGCAGTTTATACTCTGGTGCGGCGGGAGGCTACACCTTC. It codes for CASSLYSGAAGGYTF.

The genes are TRBV9 and TRBJ2-1; TRBD1 agrees at 9 bases. The CDR3 length is 16 residues. In germline, CDR1 is SGDLS, CDR2 YYNGEE. The V and J ends lost 4 bases and 6 bases, in that order; junction bases with no gene match: 11. CDR3 loop: CASSLDTGGAGNEQFF. The DNA for the CDR3 is TGTGCCAGCAGCCTCGATACAGGGGGCGCGGGCAATGAGCAGTTCTTC.

The rearrangement uses TRBV2 and TRBJ2-6; possibly TRBD2 for D (6 bases). Germline V gene lookup returns CDR1 SNHLY and CDR2 FYNNEI. The V gene lost 6 bases and the J gene lost 7 bases, with 16 bases spanning the gap. The CDR3 consists of 15 residues. The CDR3 sequence: CASREGQGLANVLTF. The CDR3 DNA follows: TGTGCCAGCAGGGAGGGGCAGGGATTAGCCAACGTCCTGACTTTC. Looking up the rest from reference TRBV2 and TRBJ2-6 gives the full variable domain: EPEVTQTPSHQVTQMGQEVILRCVPISNHLYFYWYRQILGQKVEFLVSFYNNEISEKSEIFDDQFSVERPDGSNFTLKIRSTKLEDSAMYFCASREGQGLANVLTFGAGSRLTVL.